This T cell receptor (beta chain) was obtained from a study of blood T cell repertoires in COVID-19 (dated by TCRdb to between 2020 and 2021). For the study in its entirety: Samples from collaborators originated in the United States, Italy and Spain and spanned both the acute and convalescent phases of COVID-19. The prospective study material was composed of cDNA or gDNA derived from T cells, B-cell-depleted T cells, or PBMCs. Deeply sampled blood TCRbeta repertoires from subjects exposed to, actively infected with, or recovered from COVID-19 were included in the dataset. A freely available public database, intended as a resource for researchers studying the immune response to SARS-CoV-2, is where the repertoires were released. Samples came from the ongoing ImmuneRACE study (first 160 participants) plus 1,254 subjects from 6 global collaborators. Sample metadata almost always included a de-identified subject ID, COVID-19 status, age in years and sex. Where HLA class I and class II types were available, the types were taken from metadata supplied by the sample provider, not from assay-based typing. Overall study outcomes, separate from this receptor: The quantity of clinical and demographic metadata differed by source and by participant and was supplied without curation.

The germline V gene encodes CDR1 SGDLS and CDR2 YYNGEE. The CDR3 sequence holds 15 residues, the cysteine and phenylalanine included. Solely the CDR3 DNA is kept, with 45 bases framed from the first base. Germline trimming: 0 bases from V, 4 bases from J; junction bases outside gene matches: 6. The immunoSEQ Assay, a bias-controlled multiplex PCR, was used to amplify TCRbeta CDR3 regions from genomic DNA. As for how the authors treated the data: The number of nucleated cells in each sample was estimated from the amplification of reference gene primers within the assay. Sequence reads were collapsed and filtered to measure the absolute abundance of every unique TCRbeta CDR3 rearrangement. Productive Simpson clonality was computed per sample as the square root of Simpson's diversity index over productive rearrangements. TCRdb holds this immuneACCESS table with in-frame rearrangements only. Some clones are missing; in checked studies, unresolved V genes explain under half, and the rest has no known cause. Clonal size and the V and J genes are those of that table, whereas D and trimming came from the DNA. This sample holds some 150,000 clones; 85% to 90% were observed only once. Jointly, the top ten make up approximately 11% of the sample.

Comments on this clone: No antigen is known for it. No base-level quality is on record; no much larger clone is a single base apart.

One collaborating source in Seattle enrolled patients while the patients were actively infected and followed the patients over time throughout the course of disease. Each collaborating institution followed its own protocols to collect whole blood in K2EDTA tubes. Collaborator samples were shipped for TCRbeta analysis as frozen whole blood, isolated PBMCs, or DNA extracted from either sample type. Recombination linked TRBV9 to TRBJ2-7, with 8 bases aligning to TRBD2. Material: peripheral blood. This sequence originates from a woman in her fifties or sixties with COVID-19, enrolled during active disease. The nucleotide sequence reads as follows: TGTGCCAGCAGCGTAGCGGTAGCGGGAACTTACGAGCAGTACTTC. The encoded protein is CASSVAVAGTYEQYF.